This T cell receptor (beta chain) was captured by sequencing in a study of T cell changes during pregnancy in multiple sclerosis. Generated by immunoSEQ multiplex PCR, the TCRdb table keeps only in-frame clones and is missing some. The data contain about 50,000 clones, about 91% of them singletons. Germline V gene lookup returns CDR1 MGHRA and CDR2 YSYEKL. The trim removed 0 bases at V and 6 bases at J, leaving 11 bases unmatched. The CDR3 runs to 16 residues. The material sequenced was CD8+ T cells from peripheral blood mononuclear cells, taken after pregnancy. This chain uses TRBV4-1 with TRBJ2-7, with 7 bases fitting TRBD2. This sequence originates from a female donor with multiple sclerosis, enrolled in a pregnancy study. The DNA for the CDR3 is TGCGCCAGCAGCCAAGATCGGCCAGGGAGGGTGGGCGAGCAGTACTTC. Translation gives CASSQDRPGRVGEQYF.